This T cell receptor beta chain was retrieved from a study of tissue T cells after allogeneic stem cell transplantation. As regards this clone: Antigen unknown. Germline and genes: mouse. The read halts 1 residue ahead of the CDR3 end, with the missing end drawn from the germline J gene.

Overall study findings and caveats: Across patients, clones rarely overlapped, yet motif clusters were shared tissue-specifically. In patients and mice, blood and spleen missed much of tissue repertoire.

This CDR3 spans 13 amino acids. The V end lost 4 bases, the J end lost 3 bases, and 7 bases lay between the germline ends. Germline V gene data show CDR1 as KGHPV and CDR2 as FQNQEV (reference sequence). The table came from immunoSEQ multiplex PCR; TCRdb's copy has only in-frame clones and leaves some out. This table has some 2,000 clones, 55% to 60% appearing once. Time point denoted: mouse harvest day 7 after allogeneic transplant. Tail vein injection delivered 10^7 T-cell-depleted bone marrow cells and 10^6 splenic CD5+ T cells. The origin of this receptor is a female BALB/c mouse given C57BL/6 T cells with graft-versus-host disease after an allogeneic hematopoietic cell transplant. The chain couples TRBV26 to TRBJ2-1, with D possibly called TRBD1 or TRBD2 (5 bases each). Sequencing was carried out using liver tissue. This CDR3 is CASSQGAYAEQFF. The part of the CDR3 DNA that was read is TGTGCCAGCAGTCAAGGGGCCTATGCTGAGCAGTTC.